This T cell receptor beta chain derives from a study of identical twins. Broader study findings: Analyses of zero insertions could, in part, be confounded by invariant MAIT and iNKT cells. Out-of-frame beta chain sequences displayed weaker excess sharing between twins. Abundant cord blood beta clonotypes carried fewer insertions; memory repertoires showed none.

The CDR3 runs 18 residues. Germline values: CDR1 SGHVS, CDR2 FNYEAQ. With 1 base removed from V and 4 bases from J, the gap between germline ends came to 19 bases. Template switching (which added a universal primer site) was used, and cDNA carried unique molecular identifiers. TCRdb reprocessed the 5' RACE reads with MiXCR, giving one entry per CDR3 protein. The sample has hundreds of thousands of distinct CDR3 sequences, roughly 6.2% seen once. This clonotype was picked up a small number of times. Its matching antigen is unknown. The sample comprised naive T cells sorted from blood. The TCR comes from a man between 18 and 35 years old in good health. The chain couples TRBV7-6 to TRBJ2-2; D may be TRBD2 (6 bases). The CDR3 spells CASSLVPGLNIFTGELFF. The DNA of the CDR3 is TGTGCCAGCAGCTTAGTTCCGGGACTCAATATTTTCACCGGGGAGCTGTTTTTT. Full variable domain (missing parts from reference TRBV7-6 and TRBJ2-2): GAGVSQSPRYKVTKRGQDVALRCDPISGHVSLYWYRQALGQGPEFLTYFNYEAQQDKSGLPNDRFSAERPEGSISTLTIQRTEQRDSAMYRCASSLVPGLNIFTGELFFGEGSRLTVL.